This record looks at one T cell receptor (beta chain) sequence and its context. The germline V gene encodes CDR1 WNHNN and CDR2 SYGVQD (reference sequence). The V and J ends lost 4 bases and 7 bases, in that order; junction bases with no gene match: 2. This CDR3 comprises 15 residues. The source of the sample is a study of blood T cell repertoires in COVID-19. Sequenced by immunoSEQ multiplex PCR; TCRdb stores in-frame clones only, minus some. Seen here are 500,000 or so clones, roughly 87% observed once, and the top ten hold roughly 0.7%. The sequenced material came from PBMCs or T cells enriched from blood (not recorded which). This sequence joins TRBV10-1 and TRBJ2-1; TRBD2 matches 15 bases. The receptor was derived from a woman under 30 who had recovered from COVID-19. The CDR3 DNA is TGCGCCAGCAGTGCGGGACTAGCGGGGGGAAATGAGCAGTTCTTC. Its protein product is CASSAGLAGGNEQFF.